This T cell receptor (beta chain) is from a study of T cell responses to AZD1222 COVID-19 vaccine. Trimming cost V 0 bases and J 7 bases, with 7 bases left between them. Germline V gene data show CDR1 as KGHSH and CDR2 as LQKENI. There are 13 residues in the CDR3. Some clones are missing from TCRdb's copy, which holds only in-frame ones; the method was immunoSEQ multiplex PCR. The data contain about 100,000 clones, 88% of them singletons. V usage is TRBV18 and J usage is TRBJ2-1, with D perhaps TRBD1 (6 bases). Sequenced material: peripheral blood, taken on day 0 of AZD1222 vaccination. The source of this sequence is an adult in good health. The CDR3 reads CASSPPTGNEQFF. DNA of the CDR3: TGTGCCAGCTCACCACCTACAGGGAATGAGCAGTTCTTC.